This T cell receptor beta chain appears in the sequencing data of a study of blood T cell repertoires in COVID-19. Study processing details: Cell counts per sample came from amplifying reference gene primers. Profiling relied on immunoSEQ multiplex PCR, and the TCRdb table lists in-frame clones only, not all of them. D and trimming come from the DNA, and the V and J calls and clone size come from that table. This table holds some 40,000 clones, roughly four fifths found once. The CDR3 is 12 residues long. V lost 3 bases and J lost 14, with 15 bases in between. The chain carries TRBV12-3 or TRBV12-4 and TRBJ2-3; D unresolved. The material sequenced was peripheral blood. The source is a woman at least 80 years old with acute or convalescent COVID-19. CDR3 in DNA: TGTGCCAGCAGTTTCGGAGACCGGTCAATGTATTTT. Amino acid sequence: CASSFGDRSMYF.